The next 5 T cell receptor beta chains were all read from a single sample in a study of CD8+ T cells in alopecia areata. cDNA serving as the sequencing template came from extracted, reverse transcribed RNA. Sequencing was performed with immunoSEQ multiplex PCR; in TCRdb, only in-frame clones are kept and a portion is missing. The sample yields 210,000 or so clones, around 66% seen once. Treatment noted: oral pan-JAK inhibitor, 5-10 mg twice daily. The sample consisted of CD4+ T cells sorted from blood, taken between weeks 44 and 45, from a patient treated with tofacitinib. These TCRs come from a human donor with alopecia areata.

The chain carries TRBV29-1 and TRBJ2-7; D might be TRBD1 or TRBD2, each matching 5 bases. This CDR3 comprises 13 residues. The V gene lost 5 bases and the J gene lost 5 bases, with 16 bases spanning the gap. Germline V lookup: CDR1 SQVTM, CDR2 ANQGSEA. The CDR3 loop is CSVFGTGFHEQYF. CDR3 sequence (DNA): TGCAGCGTTTTCGGGACGGGATTTCACGAGCAGTACTTC.

The chain uses TRBV6-5 and TRBJ2-1; 8 bases are a match to TRBD2. There are 16 residues in the CDR3. Germline V gene lookup returns CDR1 MNHEY and CDR2 SVGAGI. The V and J ends lost 2 bases and 5 bases, in that order; junction bases with no gene match: 8. This CDR3 reads CASSYGGTSGNNEQFF. CDR3 nucleotides: TGTGCCAGCAGTTACGGTGGCACTAGCGGCAACAATGAGCAGTTCTTC.

At least ten counts were recorded for this clone. This chain uses TRBV7-2 with TRBJ2-7; 9 bases align to TRBD1. The germline gives CDR1 SGHTA, CDR2 FQGNSA. The CDR3 extends over 15 amino acids. Losses at the gene ends were 5 bases for V and 4 bases for J; bases not matched to a gene: 9. CDR3 residues: CASSPLGQGPYEQYF. The DNA for the CDR3 is TGTGCCAGCAGCCCGCTGGGACAGGGTCCTTACGAGCAGTACTTC. The full variable domain, completed using reference TRBV7-2 and TRBJ2-7, is GAGVSQSPSNKVTEKGKDVELRCDPISGHTALYWYRQSLGQGLEFLIYFQGNSAPDKSGLPSDRFSAERTGGSVSTLTIQRTQQEDSAVYLCASSPLGQGPYEQYFGPGTRLTVT.

The gene calls are TRBV19 and TRBJ1-1; no clear D gene. Deletions cut 3 bases from V and 8 bases from J, with 13 bases between. The CDR3 is 13 amino acids. The germline V gene encodes CDR1 LNHDA and CDR2 SQIVND (reference sequence). CDR3 sequence reads: CASSMNRGSEAFF. In DNA, the CDR3 is TGTGCCAGTAGTATGAACAGAGGTTCAGAAGCTTTCTTT.

This clone has more than one count but fewer than ten. This chain joins TRBV15 and TRBJ2-4; unclear D gene. Germline-derived CDR1 and CDR2 are LNHNV and YYDKDF (reference sequence). The CDR3 sequence is 15 residues long. V dropped 3 bases and J dropped 0 bases, with 9 bases sitting between them. Written as DNA, the CDR3 is TGTGCCACCAGCAGGTCGTTGGAAGCCAAAAACATTCAGTACTTC. Amino acid sequence: CATSRSLEAKNIQYF.